The clone carrying this T cell receptor (beta chain) has a handful of counts. J gave up 4 bases and V 6 bases, and 7 bases lay outside the gene matches. The CDR3 contains 14 residues. CDR1 and CDR2 from the germline V gene are SQVTM and ANQGSEA. Extraction of RNA preceded its reverse transcription into cDNA, which served as the sequencing template. TCRdb keeps only in-frame clones here, not all; method: immunoSEQ multiplex PCR. The sample shows 200,000 or so clones, less than 45% of them seen only once. Regarding treatment: oral pan-JAK inhibitor, 5-10 mg twice daily. The entry originates in a study of CD8+ T cells in alopecia areata.

Sequenced here: CD4+ T cells sorted from blood, sampled at roughly week 30, from a patient treated with tofacitinib. V is TRBV29-1 and J is TRBJ2-3; 10 bases map to TRBD1. The receptor was isolated from a human donor with alopecia areata. In DNA, the CDR3 is TGCAGCGTAGACGACAGGGGGCTGGCAGATACGCAGTATTTT. It is translated as CSVDDRGLADTQYF.